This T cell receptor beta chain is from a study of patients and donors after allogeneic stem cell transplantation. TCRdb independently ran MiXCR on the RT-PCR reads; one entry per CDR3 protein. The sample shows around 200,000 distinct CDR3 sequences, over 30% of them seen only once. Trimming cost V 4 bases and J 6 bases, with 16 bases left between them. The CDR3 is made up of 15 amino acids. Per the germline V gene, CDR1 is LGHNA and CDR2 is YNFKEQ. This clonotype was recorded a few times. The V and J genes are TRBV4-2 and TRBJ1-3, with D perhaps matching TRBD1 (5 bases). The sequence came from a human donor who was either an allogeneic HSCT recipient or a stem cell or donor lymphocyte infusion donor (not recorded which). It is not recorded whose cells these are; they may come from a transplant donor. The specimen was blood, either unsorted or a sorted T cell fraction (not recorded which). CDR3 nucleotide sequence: TGTGCCAGCAGCCGGAGGGGCAGGCGTGAAAACACCATATATTTT. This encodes CASSRRGRRENTIYF.